This note documents a single TCR beta chain sequence. Antigen specificity is unknown. While unrecorded immune exposures were likely, the donors were nominally healthy when sampled. The PCR made use of 60 Vbeta and 13 Jbeta primers. The authors' processing: Later, an analysis found around 77 million unique TCR beta chains, and approximately 10 million of these were shared. The assay was immunoSEQ multiplex PCR, and TCRdb's table has in-frame clones only and misses some. V, J and clone size are taken as reported in that table, and D and trimming were inferred from the DNA itself. The sample yields over 150,000 clones, approximately 71% seen once. This specimen comes from a study of cytomegalovirus exposure and HLA in healthy donors. Findings of the study overall: In a later analysis, parvovirus B19, influenza, CMV and Epstein-Barr virus appeared linked to several top co-occurrence clusters. The authors reported that TCR beta sequences could predict HLA-A and HLA-B alleles. These predictions were accurate for most subjects in the first cohort.

This CDR3 contains 15 residues. Germline lookup yields CDR1 MNHEY and CDR2 SVGAGI. V lost 0 bases and J lost 4, with 13 bases in between. This chain links TRBV6-5 with TRBJ2-7, with D perhaps TRBD1 (6 bases). The TCR comes from a male donor in good health and CMV-seronegative. The material sequenced was PBMCs. CDR3: CASSYSSWDTYEQYF. The CDR3 nucleotides read TGTGCCAGCAGTTACTCGAGCTGGGACACTTACGAGCAGTACTTC.